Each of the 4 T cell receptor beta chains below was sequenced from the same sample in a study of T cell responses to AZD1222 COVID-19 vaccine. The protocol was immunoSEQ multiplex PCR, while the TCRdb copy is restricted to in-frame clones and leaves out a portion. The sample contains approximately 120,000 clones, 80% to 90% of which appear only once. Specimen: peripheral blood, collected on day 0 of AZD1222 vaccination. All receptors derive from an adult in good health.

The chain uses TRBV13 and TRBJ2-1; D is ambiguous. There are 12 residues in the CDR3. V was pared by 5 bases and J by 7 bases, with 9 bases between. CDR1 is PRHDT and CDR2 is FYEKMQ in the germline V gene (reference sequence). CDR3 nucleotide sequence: TGTGCCAGCAGCCCTACGGGTAATGAGCAGTTCTTC. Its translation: CASSPTGNEQFF.

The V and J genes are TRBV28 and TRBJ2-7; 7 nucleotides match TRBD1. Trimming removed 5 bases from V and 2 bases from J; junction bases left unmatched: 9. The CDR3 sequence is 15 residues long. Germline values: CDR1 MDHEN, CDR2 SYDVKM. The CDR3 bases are TGTGCCAGCAGTCCAACGACAGGGTTGACCTACGAGCAGTACTTC. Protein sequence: CASSPTTGLTYEQYF.

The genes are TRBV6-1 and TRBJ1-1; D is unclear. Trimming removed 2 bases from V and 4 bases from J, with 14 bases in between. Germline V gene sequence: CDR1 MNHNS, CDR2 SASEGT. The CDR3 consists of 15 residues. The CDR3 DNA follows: TGTGCCAGCAGTGAATTGGGCATCGTTAGCACTGAAGCTTTCTTT. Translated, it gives CASSELGIVSTEAFF.

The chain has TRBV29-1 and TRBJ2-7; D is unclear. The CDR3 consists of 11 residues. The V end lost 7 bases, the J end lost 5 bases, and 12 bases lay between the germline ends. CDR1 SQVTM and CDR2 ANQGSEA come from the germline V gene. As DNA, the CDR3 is TGCAGCGCTCAAGGGTCCCACGAGCAGTACTTC. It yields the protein CSAQGSHEQYF.